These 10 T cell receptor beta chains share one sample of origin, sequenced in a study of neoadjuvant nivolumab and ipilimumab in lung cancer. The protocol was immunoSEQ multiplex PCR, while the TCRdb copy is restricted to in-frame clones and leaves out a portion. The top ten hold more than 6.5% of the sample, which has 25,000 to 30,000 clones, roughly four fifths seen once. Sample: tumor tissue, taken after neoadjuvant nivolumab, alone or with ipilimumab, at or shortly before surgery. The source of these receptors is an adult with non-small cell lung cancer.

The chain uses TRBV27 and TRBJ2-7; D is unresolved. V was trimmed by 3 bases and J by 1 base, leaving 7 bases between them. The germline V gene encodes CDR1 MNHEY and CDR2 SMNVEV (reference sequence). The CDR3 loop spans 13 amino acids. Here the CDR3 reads CASSLHGSYEQYF. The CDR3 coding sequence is TGTGCCAGCAGTTTGCACGGTTCCTACGAGCAGTACTTC.

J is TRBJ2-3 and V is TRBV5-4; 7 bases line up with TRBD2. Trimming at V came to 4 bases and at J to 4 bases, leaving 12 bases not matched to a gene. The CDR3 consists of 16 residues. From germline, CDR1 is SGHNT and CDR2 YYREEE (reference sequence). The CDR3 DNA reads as TGTGCCAGCAGCCCCCTGGTCGGGAGGTTGTCAGATACGCAGTATTTT. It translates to CASSPLVGRLSDTQYF. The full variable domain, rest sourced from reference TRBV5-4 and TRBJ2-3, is ETGVTQSPTHLIKTRGQQVTLRCSSQSGHNTVSWYQQALGQGPQFIFQYYREEENGRGNFPPRFSGLQFPNYSSELNVNALELDDSALYLCASSPLVGRLSDTQYFGPGTRLTVL.

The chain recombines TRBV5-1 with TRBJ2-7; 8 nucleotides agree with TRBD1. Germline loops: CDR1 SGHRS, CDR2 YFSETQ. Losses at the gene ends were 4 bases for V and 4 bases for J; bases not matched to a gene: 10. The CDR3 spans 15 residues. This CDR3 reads CASSTRQGAGYEQYF. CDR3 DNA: TGCGCCAGCAGCACTCGCCAGGGGGCAGGGTACGAGCAGTACTTC.

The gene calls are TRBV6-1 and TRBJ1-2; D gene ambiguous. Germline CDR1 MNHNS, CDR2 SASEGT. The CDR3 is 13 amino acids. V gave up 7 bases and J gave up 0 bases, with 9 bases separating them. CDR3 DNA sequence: TGTGCCAGCACCTTGACCGCTAACTATGGCTACACCTTC. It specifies CASTLTANYGYTF.

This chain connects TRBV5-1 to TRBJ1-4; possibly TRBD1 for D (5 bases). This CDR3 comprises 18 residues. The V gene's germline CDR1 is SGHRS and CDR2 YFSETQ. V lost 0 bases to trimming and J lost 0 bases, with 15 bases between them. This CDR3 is CASSLAPGGVATNEKLFF. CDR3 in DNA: TGCGCCAGCAGCTTGGCCCCCGGGGGGGTAGCAACTAATGAAAAACTGTTTTTT.

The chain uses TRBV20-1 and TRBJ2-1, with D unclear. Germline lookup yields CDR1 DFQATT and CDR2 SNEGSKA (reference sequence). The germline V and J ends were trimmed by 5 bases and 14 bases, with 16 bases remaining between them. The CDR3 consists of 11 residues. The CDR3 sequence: CSAPGSPKEFF. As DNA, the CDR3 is TGCAGTGCTCCAGGATCTCCAAAGGAGTTCTTC.

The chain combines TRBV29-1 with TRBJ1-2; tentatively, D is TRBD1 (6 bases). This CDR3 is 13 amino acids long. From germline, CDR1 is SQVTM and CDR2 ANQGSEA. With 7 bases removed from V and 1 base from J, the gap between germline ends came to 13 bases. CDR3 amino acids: CSAMTGFNYGYTF. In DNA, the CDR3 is TGCAGCGCAATGACAGGATTTAACTATGGCTACACCTTC.

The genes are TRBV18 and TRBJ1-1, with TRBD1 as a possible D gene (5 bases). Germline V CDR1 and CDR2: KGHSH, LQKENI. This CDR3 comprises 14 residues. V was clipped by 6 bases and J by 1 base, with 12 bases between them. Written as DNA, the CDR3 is TGTGCCAGCTCTCTCGGGGGGTCGAACACTGAAGCTTTCTTT. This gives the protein CASSLGGSNTEAFF.

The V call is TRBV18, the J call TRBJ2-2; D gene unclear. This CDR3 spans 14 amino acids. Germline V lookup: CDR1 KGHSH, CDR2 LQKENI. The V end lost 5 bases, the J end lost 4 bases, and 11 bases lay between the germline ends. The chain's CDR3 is CASSSGLGTGELFF. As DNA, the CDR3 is TGTGCCAGCTCATCAGGCCTAGGCACCGGGGAGCTGTTTTTT.

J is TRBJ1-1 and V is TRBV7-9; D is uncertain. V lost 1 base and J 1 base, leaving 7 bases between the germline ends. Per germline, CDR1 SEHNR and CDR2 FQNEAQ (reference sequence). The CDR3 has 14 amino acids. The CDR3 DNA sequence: TGTGCCAGCAGCTTAGTCCCCGAGAACACTGAAGCTTTCTTT. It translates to CASSLVPENTEAFF.